The 27 T cell receptor beta chains below were found in one sample sequenced in a study of low-dose radiotherapy and immunotherapy resistance in tumors. Primers used for first-strand cDNA, a TRAV- and TRBV-specific set, covered both alpha and beta chains. TCR amplification used 20 PCR cycles, a constant-region primer and a V-primer adapter. Using its own MiXCR run on the reads, TCRdb lists one record per CDR3 protein. The sample consists of more than 50,000 distinct CDR3 sequences, 20% to 25% of them appearing once. Regarding time point: before trial treatment. The sequencing here drew on PBMCs, taken before treatment. The receptors originated from a male donor with prostate cancer.

This clonotype was detected only a few times. The chain combines TRBV12-3 or TRBV12-4 with TRBJ2-3; D is possibly TRBD2 (6 bases). This CDR3 comprises 12 residues. Trimming left V 6 bases short and J 6 bases short, with 10 bases between. The CDR3 protein is CASRRGVDTQYF. The CDR3 nucleotides read TGTGCCAGCAGGCGGGGAGTCGATACGCAGTATTTT.

The J gene is TRBJ1-5, the V gene TRBV4-1, with 10 bases matching TRBD1. V was clipped by 0 bases and J by 6 bases; unmatched bases: 11. The CDR3 runs 18 residues. Germline V CDR1 and CDR2: MGHRA, YSYEKL. The CDR3 DNA follows: TGCGCCAGCAGCCAAGACCGCCGGGACAGGGGATTGAGTCAGCCCCAGCATTTT. This translates into CASSQDRRDRGLSQPQHF.

This clonotype came up many times. The chain joins TRBV7-7 to TRBJ2-5, with 10 bases aligning to TRBD1. The J segment lost 4 bases and the V segment lost 5 bases, leaving 7 bases of the junction unmatched. The CDR3 consists of 15 residues. Germline-derived CDR1 and CDR2 are SSHAT and FNYEAQ (reference sequence). CDR3 amino acids: CASSPRTGGGETQYF. The CDR3 nucleotides read TGTGCCAGCAGCCCACGGACAGGGGGTGGAGAGACCCAGTACTTC.

V and J are TRBV5-1 and TRBJ2-1, with 9 bases identical to TRBD2. The CDR3 runs 14 residues. The J segment lost 4 bases and the V segment lost 3 bases, leaving 2 bases of the junction unmatched. The germline gives CDR1 SGHRS, CDR2 YFSETQ. This CDR3 is CASSSSGAYNEQFF. The CDR3 nucleotides read TGCGCCAGCAGCTCTAGCGGGGCTTACAATGAGCAGTTCTTC. The complete variable domain, with remaining parts taken from reference TRBV5-1 and TRBJ2-1, reads KAGVTQTPRYLIKTRGQQVTLSCSPISGHRSVSWYQQTPGQGLQFLFEYFSETQRNKGNFPGRFSGRQFSNSRSEMNVSTLELGDSALYLCASSSSGAYNEQFFGPGTRLTVL.

This clonotype appeared a single time. The CDR3 sequence: CASTQLRGGEDEQYF. The CDR3 bases are TGTGCCAGCACCCAACTTAGAGGGGGGGAGGACGAGCAGTACTTC. This rearrangement joins TRBV2 to TRBJ2-7; TRBD2 might be the D (7 bases). The V gene's germline CDR1 is SNHLY and CDR2 FYNNEI. V was shortened by 7 bases and J by 5 bases, with 21 bases between the two germline ends. This CDR3 contains 15 residues.

Of note for this clonotype: A read error is the likely source, as a far larger clone sits one nucleotide away. The genes are TRBV6-2 or TRBV6-3 and TRBJ2-5; TRBD1 might be the D (6 bases). The CDR3 covers 14 residues. CDR1 is MNHEY and CDR2 is SVGEGT in the germline V gene. The V and J ends lost 5 bases and 4 bases respectively, with 14 bases between them. CDR3 DNA sequence: TGTGCCAGCAGTGGGGCCGGACAGCGAGAGACCCAGTACTTC. Residues: CASSGAGQRETQYF.

At least ten counts were recorded for this clonotype. V and J are TRBV5-1 and TRBJ2-5; possible D gene TRBD1, 6 bases. Trimming removed 2 bases from V and 3 bases from J, with 11 bases in between. The CDR3 has 14 amino acids. The germline V gene encodes CDR1 SGHRS and CDR2 YFSETQ. The CDR3 reads CASSLQGVEETQYF. The CDR3 nucleotides read TGCGCCAGCAGCTTACAGGGAGTAGAAGAGACCCAGTACTTC.

This clonotype was detected many times. V usage is TRBV2 and J usage is TRBJ2-3, with TRBD2 matching over 11 bases. Trimming removed 6 bases from V and 3 bases from J; junction bases left unmatched: 11. The CDR3 consists of 17 residues. Germline lookup yields CDR1 SNHLY and CDR2 FYNNEI. Here the CDR3 DNA reads TGTGCCAGCAGGGACCGTAGCGGGGGGGATGAGACAGATACGCAGTATTTT. The encoded protein is CASRDRSGGDETDTQYF.

The chain has TRBV6-2 or TRBV6-3 and TRBJ2-5, with a weak D call TRBD1 (5 bases). In germline, CDR1 is MNHEY, CDR2 SVGEGT. The CDR3 covers 12 residues. Deletions cut 7 bases from V and 5 bases from J, with 11 bases between. The CDR3 nucleotides are TGTGCCAGCAATCCGACAGACGAGACCCAGTACTTC. It yields the protein CASNPTDETQYF.

This clonotype was detected ten times or more. The chain has TRBV20-1 and TRBJ1-5; the D is unclear. Trimming took 2 bases from V and 4 from J, leaving 9 bases between them. CDR1 and CDR2 (germline): DFQATT, SNEGSKA (reference sequence). This CDR3 region has 13 residues. The CDR3 DNA sequence: TGCAGTGCTAGACCAGTGCGGAATCAGCCCCAGCATTTT. It is translated as CSARPVRNQPQHF.

The chain uses TRBV6-6 and TRBJ2-5, with D perhaps assigned TRBD1 or TRBD2 (5 bases each). The CDR3 is 15 residues long. The V and J ends lost 5 bases and 1 base respectively, with 14 bases between them. In germline, CDR1 is MNHNY, CDR2 SVGAGI (reference sequence). The CDR3 reads CASSRPTGGQETQYF. CDR3 sequence (DNA): TGTGCCAGCAGTCGTCCGACTGGGGGCCAAGAGACCCAGTACTTC.

In its sample, this clonotype was seen many times. V is TRBV14 and J is TRBJ2-2; no clear D gene. The CDR3 has 14 amino acids. V gave up 4 bases and J gave up 1 base, with 7 bases separating them. Germline CDR1 reads SGHDN; CDR2 reads FVKESK. The CDR3 DNA reads as TGTGCCAGCAGCCCTACCCGGAACACCGGGGAGCTGTTTTTT. The encoded protein is CASSPTRNTGELFF.

This clonotype was observed many times. This rearrangement joins TRBV19 to TRBJ1-5; D is perhaps TRBD1 (5 bases). V was shortened by 3 bases and J by 0 bases, with 9 bases between the two germline ends. Germline CDR1 is LNHDA and CDR2 is SQIVND (reference sequence). The length of the CDR3 is 15 residues. The CDR3, as DNA: TGTGCCAGTAGTATCGGGGCCACTAGCAATCAGCCCCAGCATTTT. Translation: CASSIGATSNQPQHF.

Remarks on this clonotype: This may be a read error: a much more frequent sequence differs by one nucleotide. The gene calls are TRBV7-9 and TRBJ2-1; D not certain. The CDR3 has 14 residues. The germline V and J ends were trimmed by 4 bases and 13 bases, with 20 bases remaining between them. Per germline, CDR1 SEHNR and CDR2 FQNEAQ (reference sequence). The CDR3 DNA reads TGTGCCAGCAGCTCCTACCAAGGAAGAGAGACCCAGTTCTTC. Its protein is CASSSYQGRETQFF.

This clonotype was observed at least ten times. The chain carries TRBV15 and TRBJ2-3; TRBD1 aligns across 9 bases. This CDR3 is built from 16 residues. V dropped 0 bases and J dropped 3; count of bases not matched to a gene: 4. CDR1 and CDR2 (germline): LNHNV, YYDKDF (reference sequence). CDR3 nucleotide sequence: TGTGCCACCAGCAGAGATAGGACAGGGGAGACAGATACGCAGTATTTT. Amino acids: CATSRDRTGETDTQYF.

To note about this clonotype: A single base is all that separates this from a far larger clone, so a read error is likely. The genes are TRBV9 and TRBJ2-7, with TRBD2 as a possible D gene (6 bases). Germline V gene lookup returns CDR1 SGDLS and CDR2 YYNGEE. The CDR3 runs to 13 residues. Deletions cut 0 bases from V and 9 bases from J, with 13 bases between. CDR3 sequence: CASSVDAGRGQYF. For the CDR3, the DNA is TGTGCCAGCAGCGTAGACGCGGGGCGTGGGCAGTACTTC.

The chain employs TRBV3-1 and TRBJ2-1; TRBD1 matches at 9 bases. The CDR3 is 15 amino acids. Germline V gene sequence: CDR1 LGHDT, CDR2 YNNKEL (reference sequence). Unmatched junction bases numbered 7, after V lost 1 base and J lost 9 bases. CDR3 protein: CASSQGGDRDIEQFF. CDR3 DNA: TGTGCCAGCAGCCAAGGGGGGGACAGGGATATTGAGCAGTTCTTC.

This chain joins TRBV30 and TRBJ1-2; possible D gene TRBD1, 5 bases. The CDR3 loop spans 14 amino acids. Germline CDR1 and CDR2: GTSNPN and SVGIG (reference sequence). Trimming took 1 base from V and 6 from J, leaving 15 bases between them. This chain's CDR3 is CAWSGGTLGHGYTF. CDR3 nucleotides: TGTGCCTGGAGTGGGGGGACTCTGGGTCATGGCTACACCTTC.

The sample holds many counts of this clonotype. The rearrangement links TRBV5-3 to TRBJ2-7, with D hard to call. Being an ORF, TRBV5-3 has a function that is uncertain. V dropped 6 bases and J dropped 7 bases, with 20 bases sitting between them. The CDR3 runs 14 residues. CDR3 residues: CARKTLDHSGEQYF. CDR3 coding DNA: TGTGCCAGAAAAACACTGGATCACTCGGGTGAGCAGTACTTC.

Of note for this clonotype: It differs at one base from a far larger clone, so likely a read error. The chain joins TRBV24-1 to TRBJ2-7, with TRBD1 identical over 10 bases. Gene TRBJ2-1 matches the end of the DNA better, so the J call may be wrong. The CDR3 extends over 15 amino acids. The germline V gene has CDR1 KGHDR and CDR2 SFDVKD. As DNA, the CDR3 is TGTGCCACCAGTGATACGACAGGGGGCCGCAATGAGCAGTTCTTC. As protein: CATSDTTGGRNEQFF.

The rearrangement links TRBV7-2 to TRBJ2-7, with 8 bases identical to TRBD1. The length of the CDR3 is 15 residues. Per germline, CDR1 SGHTA and CDR2 FQGNSA. With V trimmed by 4 bases and J by 5 bases, 10 bases remained unmatched. The CDR3 spells CASSSRQGKINEQYF. In DNA, the CDR3 is TGTGCCAGCAGCTCGAGACAGGGGAAGATCAACGAGCAGTACTTC.

This chain uses TRBV10-3 with TRBJ1-2; no clear D gene. This CDR3 is 14 amino acids long. Between the trimmed V and J ends, which lost 0 bases and 3 bases, there was a span of 8 bases. Germline V gene data show CDR1 as ENHRY and CDR2 as SYGVKD. The CDR3 DNA reads as TGTGCCATCAGTGAGTCGCGGCGAGACTATGGCTACACCTTC. It codes for CAISESRRDYGYTF.

Many counts were recorded for this clonotype. The chain is built from TRBV2 and TRBJ2-7, with TRBD2 matching over 9 bases. The CDR3 consists of 15 residues. The germline V gene has CDR1 SNHLY and CDR2 FYNNEI. V trimming: 8 bases; J trimming: 6 bases; junction bases outside the gene matches: 14. In nucleotides, the CDR3 is TGTGCCAGCGGCGGGAGGGCGATGCGAGGGGGCGAGCAGTACTTC. Translation gives CASGGRAMRGGEQYF.

A single count supports this clonotype. V is TRBV29-1 and J is TRBJ1-2; D remains unclear. Trimming took off 6 bases at V and 0 bases at J, with 11 bases between the two ends. This CDR3 is 13 amino acids long. The germline V gene has CDR1 SQVTM and CDR2 ANQGSEA. The CDR3 region is CSVGMAPNYGYTF. The CDR3 coding sequence is TGCAGCGTGGGTATGGCCCCTAACTATGGCTACACCTTC.

V usage is TRBV6-2 or TRBV6-3 and J usage is TRBJ2-1; the D is unclear. Germline lookup yields CDR1 MNHEY and CDR2 SVGEGT. V was pared by 4 bases and J by 4 bases, with 5 bases between. The CDR3 loop spans 12 amino acids. The CDR3, as DNA: TGTGCCAGCAGTTCTATTTACAATGAGCAGTTCTTC. This sequence encodes CASSSIYNEQFF.

The chain carries TRBV6-2 or TRBV6-3 and TRBJ2-1; D could derive from TRBD1 or TRBD2 (7 bases each). CDR1 is MNHEY, CDR2 SVGEGT, per germline. V was pared by 5 bases and J by 8 bases, with 25 bases between. The CDR3 runs 17 residues. In DNA, the CDR3 is TGTGCCAGCAGTGTGATGTCCCAGGGGGGGGCGTACGATGAGCAGTTCTTC. This translates into CASSVMSQGGAYDEQFF.

This clonotype was observed at least ten times. The chain employs TRBV9 and TRBJ1-6; weak D call: TRBD1 (6 bases). V was pared by 4 bases and J by 5 bases, with 13 bases between. CDR3 size: 15 residues. Germline lookup yields CDR1 SGDLS and CDR2 YYNGEE. The CDR3 DNA is TGTGCCAGCAGCAGGGTCAGGGGAGATAATTCACCCCTCCACTTT. Translation gives CASSRVRGDNSPLHF.